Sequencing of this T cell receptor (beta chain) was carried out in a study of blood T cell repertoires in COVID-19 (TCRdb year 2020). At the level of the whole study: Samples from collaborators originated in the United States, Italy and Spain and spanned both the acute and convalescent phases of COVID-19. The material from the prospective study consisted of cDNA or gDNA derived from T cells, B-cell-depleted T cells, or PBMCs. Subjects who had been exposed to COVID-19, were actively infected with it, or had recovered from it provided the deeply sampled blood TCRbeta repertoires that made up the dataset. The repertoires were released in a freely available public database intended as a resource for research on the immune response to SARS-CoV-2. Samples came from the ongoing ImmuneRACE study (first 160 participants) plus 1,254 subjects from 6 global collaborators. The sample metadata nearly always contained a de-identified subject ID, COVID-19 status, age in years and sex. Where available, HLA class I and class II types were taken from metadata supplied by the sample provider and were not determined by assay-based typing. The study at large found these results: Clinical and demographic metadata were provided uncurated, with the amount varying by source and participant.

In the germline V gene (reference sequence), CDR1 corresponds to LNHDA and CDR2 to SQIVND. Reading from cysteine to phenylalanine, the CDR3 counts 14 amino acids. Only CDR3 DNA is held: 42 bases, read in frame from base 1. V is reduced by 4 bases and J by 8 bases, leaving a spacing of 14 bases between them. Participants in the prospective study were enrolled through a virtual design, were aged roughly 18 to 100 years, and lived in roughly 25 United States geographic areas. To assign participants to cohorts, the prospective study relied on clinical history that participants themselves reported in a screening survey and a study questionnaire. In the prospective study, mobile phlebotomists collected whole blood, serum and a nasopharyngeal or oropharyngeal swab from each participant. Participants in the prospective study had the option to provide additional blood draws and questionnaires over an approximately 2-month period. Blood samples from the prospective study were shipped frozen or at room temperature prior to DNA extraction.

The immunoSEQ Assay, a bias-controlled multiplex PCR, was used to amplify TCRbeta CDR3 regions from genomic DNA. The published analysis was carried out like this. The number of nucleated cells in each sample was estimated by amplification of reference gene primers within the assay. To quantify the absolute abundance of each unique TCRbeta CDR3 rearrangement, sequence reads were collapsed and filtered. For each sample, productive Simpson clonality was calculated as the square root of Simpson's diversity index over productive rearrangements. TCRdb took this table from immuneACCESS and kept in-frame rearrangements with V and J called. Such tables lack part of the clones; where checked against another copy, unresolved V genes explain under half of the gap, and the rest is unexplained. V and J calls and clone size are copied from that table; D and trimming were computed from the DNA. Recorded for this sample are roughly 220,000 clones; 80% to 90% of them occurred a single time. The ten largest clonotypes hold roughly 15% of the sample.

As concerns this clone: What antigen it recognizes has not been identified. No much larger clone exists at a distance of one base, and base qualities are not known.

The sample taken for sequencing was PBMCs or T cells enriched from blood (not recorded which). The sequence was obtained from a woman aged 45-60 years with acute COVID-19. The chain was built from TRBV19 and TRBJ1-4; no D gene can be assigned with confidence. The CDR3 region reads CASSRDPGREKLFF. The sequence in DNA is TGTGCCAGTAGTAGAGACCCCGGCAGGGAAAAACTGTTTTTT.